The clone carrying this TCR beta chain was seen many times. These data are taken from a study of glioma-infiltrating T cells. TCR alpha and beta CDR3 regions were amplified from RNA using iRepertoire nested multiplex PCR. TCRdb processed the multiplex PCR reads anew with MiXCR; each CDR3 protein has one entry. The data contain a few hundred thousand distinct CDR3 sequences, roughly two fifths of them singletons. The CDR3 has 14 amino acids. The germline V gene encodes CDR1 LNHNV and CDR2 YYDKDF (reference sequence). The V and J ends lost 1 base and 1 base respectively, with 6 bases between them. The chain is built from TRBV15 and TRBJ2-3; D gene unclear. The TCR was taken from a human donor with low-grade glioma or glioblastoma, undergoing nonglioma brain surgery, or in good health (not recorded which). The sample was glioma tissue, nonneoplastic brain tissue, or PBMCs (not recorded which). CDR3 nucleotides: TGTGCCACCAGCAGAGCAAGTCGCACAGATACGCAGTATTTT. Protein product: CATSRASRTDTQYF.